These T cell receptor beta chains were read from a single sample in a study of T cell repertoires in cytomegalovirus infection. TCRdb re-called the reads through MiXCR, storing one row per CDR3 protein. Of over 300,000 distinct CDR3 sequences in the sample, 9.5% were seen once. Specimen: PBMCs. Every receptor here comes from a human donor in good health (CMV status not recorded). Some clones in this sample may be carry-over from other donors' samples. CDR3s include the opening cysteine and the closing phenylalanine or tryptophan. D genes are given only for firm matches. The size of a clone is reported for some rows only, either as once, few or many, or as a class for expanded clones.

d_gene: -; abundance: many; v_gene: TRBV12-5; j_gene: TRBJ2-5; CDR3nt: TGTGCTAGTGCCAAGGGGGGGCAAGAGACCCAGTACTTC; CDR3aa: CASAKGGQETQYF
d_gene: -; abundance: many; v_gene: TRBV7-2; j_gene: TRBJ1-2; CDR3nt: TGTGCCAGCAGCATTCGACAGGCACGTTTCTCCTATGGCTACACCTTC; CDR3aa: CASSIRQARFSYGYTF
d_gene: -; abundance: many; v_gene: TRBV6-1; j_gene: TRBJ1-4; CDR3nt: TGTGCCAGCACCCCGGCAGCGGATGCAACTAATGAAAAACTGTTTTTT; CDR3aa: CASTPAADATNEKLFF
d_gene: -; abundance: many; v_gene: TRBV4-1; j_gene: TRBJ2-7; CDR3nt: TGCGCCAGCAGCCAAGATGGGCTACACGAGCAGTACTTC; CDR3aa: CASSQDGLHEQYF
d_gene: TRBD1; abundance: -; v_gene: TRBV12-3/TRBV12-4; j_gene: TRBJ2-7; CDR3nt: TGTGCCAGCAGAGGACAGGACTCCTACGAGCAGTACTTC; CDR3aa: CASRGQDSYEQYF
d_gene: TRBD1; abundance: -; v_gene: TRBV20-1; j_gene: TRBJ1-2; CDR3nt: TGCAGTGCTAGAGATAATATGGGTGAAGGGACAGGGGGCCTAAAAGCGTGGGGCTACACCTTC; CDR3aa: CSARDNMGEGTGGLKAWGYTF
d_gene: -; abundance: many; v_gene: TRBV7-2; j_gene: TRBJ2-1; CDR3nt: TGTGCCAGCAGCTTAGCCCCACGCTCCTACAATGAGCAGTTCTTC; CDR3aa: CASSLAPRSYNEQFF
d_gene: -; abundance: many; v_gene: TRBV7-9; j_gene: TRBJ1-1; CDR3nt: TGTGCCAGCAGCTTAGGGGGAGGAGGCACTGAAGCTTTCTTT; CDR3aa: CASSLGGGGTEAFF
d_gene: -; abundance: few; v_gene: TRBV12-3/TRBV12-4; j_gene: TRBJ1-2; CDR3nt: TGTGCCAGCAGTTTAGCGTGGGGAGGTGGCTACACCTTC; CDR3aa: CASSLAWGGGYTF
d_gene: -; abundance: many; v_gene: TRBV7-2; j_gene: TRBJ1-5; CDR3nt: TGTGCCAGCAGCGGTGGGGTCAATCAGCCCCAGCATTTT; CDR3aa: CASSGGVNQPQHF
d_gene: -; abundance: -; v_gene: TRBV4-1; j_gene: TRBJ2-3; CDR3nt: TGCGCCAGCAGCCAACCACGGGACACAGATACGCAGTATTTT; CDR3aa: CASSQPRDTDTQYF
d_gene: -; abundance: many; v_gene: TRBV28; j_gene: TRBJ2-1; CDR3nt: TGTGCCAGCAGCCAGGGGAGGCGCGGAAGACAGTTCTTC; CDR3aa: CASSQGRRGRQFF
d_gene: -; abundance: few; v_gene: TRBV10-3; j_gene: TRBJ2-1; CDR3nt: TGTGCCATCAGTGAGAGGAACAATGAGCAGTTCTTC; CDR3aa: CAISERNNEQFF
d_gene: TRBD2; abundance: -; v_gene: TRBV5-4; j_gene: TRBJ2-5; CDR3nt: TGTGCCAGCAGCCCCGGGACTAGCGGGGGAGAGACCCAGTACTTC; CDR3aa: CASSPGTSGGETQYF
d_gene: -; abundance: -; v_gene: TRBV7-2; j_gene: TRBJ2-3; CDR3nt: TGTGCCAGCAGCTCCAGGGGACTCCGCACAGATACGCAGTATTTT; CDR3aa: CASSSRGLRTDTQYF
d_gene: -; abundance: -; v_gene: TRBV3-1; j_gene: TRBJ2-3; CDR3nt: TGTGCCAGCAGCCAAAGAGGCCCAGATACGCAGTATTTT; CDR3aa: CASSQRGPDTQYF
d_gene: TRBD1; abundance: few; v_gene: TRBV7-2; j_gene: TRBJ1-2; CDR3nt: TGTGCCAGCAGCCCCCAGACAGGGGGCATAGGCTACACCTTC; CDR3aa: CASSPQTGGIGYTF
d_gene: -; abundance: many; v_gene: TRBV10-3; j_gene: TRBJ1-1; CDR3nt: TGTGCCATCAGTTACCGAAGGGAGACTGAAGCTTTCTTT; CDR3aa: CAISYRRETEAFF
d_gene: TRBD2; abundance: few; v_gene: TRBV12-3/TRBV12-4; j_gene: TRBJ2-1; CDR3nt: TGTGCCAGCAGTTTGCGGGAGGGTTCCTACAATGAGCAGTTCTTC; CDR3aa: CASSLREGSYNEQFF
d_gene: -; abundance: once; v_gene: TRBV9; j_gene: TRBJ2-7; CDR3nt: TGTGCCAGCAGCGTAGCGGAGGGTTCCTACAAGCAGTACTTC; CDR3aa: CASSVAEGSYKQYF
d_gene: -; abundance: few; v_gene: TRBV6-7; j_gene: TRBJ1-1; CDR3nt: TGTGCCAGCAGTTACTTTACAGTTAACACTGAAGCTTTCTTT; CDR3aa: CASSYFTVNTEAFF
d_gene: -; abundance: many; v_gene: TRBV4-3; j_gene: TRBJ1-1; CDR3nt: TGCGCCAGCAGCCAAGTAGATGCCGAGAAGGCGAACACTGAAGCTTTCTTT; CDR3aa: CASSQVDAEKANTEAFF
d_gene: -; abundance: many; v_gene: TRBV7-2; j_gene: TRBJ2-7; CDR3nt: TGTGCCAGCAGCCGAGAGGGGTGGCTAGCGAGTCCCTACGAGCAGTACTTC; CDR3aa: CASSREGWLASPYEQYF
d_gene: -; abundance: many; v_gene: TRBV28; j_gene: TRBJ1-4; CDR3nt: TGTGCCCTCAATGGCGGTAGAAATGAAAAACTGTTTTTT; CDR3aa: CALNGGRNEKLFF
d_gene: TRBD1; abundance: many; v_gene: TRBV11-2; j_gene: TRBJ1-4; CDR3nt: TGTGCCAGCAGCTCGACGACAGGGGCCACGCATAAACTGTTTTTT; CDR3aa: CASSSTTGATHKLFF
d_gene: -; abundance: many; v_gene: TRBV7-2; j_gene: TRBJ1-3; CDR3nt: TGTGCCAGCAGCTTAAAGGTGTCAAACTCTGGAAACACCATATATTTT; CDR3aa: CASSLKVSNSGNTIYF
d_gene: TRBD2; abundance: -; v_gene: TRBV5-4; j_gene: TRBJ2-7; CDR3nt: TGTGCCAGCGAAACCCTCCGGTCGGGACTAGCGGGAGAAAGGACCTACGAGCAGTACTTC; CDR3aa: CASETLRSGLAGERTYEQYF
d_gene: TRBD2; abundance: -; v_gene: TRBV19; j_gene: TRBJ2-1; CDR3nt: TGTGCCAGTACCTCCCGCTCGGGTCTAGCGGGGGAAAGCTCCTACAATGAGCAGTTCTTC; CDR3aa: CASTSRSGLAGESSYNEQFF